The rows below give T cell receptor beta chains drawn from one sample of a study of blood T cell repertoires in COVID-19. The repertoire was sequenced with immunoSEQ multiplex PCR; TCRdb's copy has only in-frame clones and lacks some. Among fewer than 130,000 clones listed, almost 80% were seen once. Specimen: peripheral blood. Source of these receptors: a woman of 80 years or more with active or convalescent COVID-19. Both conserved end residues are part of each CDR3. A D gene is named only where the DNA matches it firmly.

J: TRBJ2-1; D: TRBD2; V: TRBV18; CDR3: CASSPPSGYNEQFF; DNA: TGTGCCAGCTCACCCCCTAGCGGATACAATGAGCAGTTCTTC
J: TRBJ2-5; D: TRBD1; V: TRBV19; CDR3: CASSLSRGRLLETQYF; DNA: TGTGCCAGTAGCCTGTCGAGGGGGCGCTTATTAGAGACCCAGTACTTC
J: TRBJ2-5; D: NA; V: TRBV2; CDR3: CASSAESGRFETQYF; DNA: TGTGCCAGCAGTGCGGAGTCAGGGAGGTTCGAGACCCAGTACTTC
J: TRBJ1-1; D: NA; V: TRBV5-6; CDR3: CASSLLLGTEAFF; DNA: TGTGCCAGCAGCCTCCTACTAGGGACTGAAGCTTTCTTT
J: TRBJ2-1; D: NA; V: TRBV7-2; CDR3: CASSLTEAVLGFF; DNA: TGTGCCAGCAGCTTAACTGAGGCTGTTTTGGGGTTCTTC
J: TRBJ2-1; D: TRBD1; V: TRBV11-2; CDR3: CASSRDRGNYNEQFF; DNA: TGTGCCAGCAGCCGGGACAGGGGAAACTACAATGAGCAGTTCTTC
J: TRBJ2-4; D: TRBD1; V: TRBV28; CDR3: CASSPRTGEAKNIQYF; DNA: TGTGCCAGCAGTCCAAGGACAGGGGAGGCCAAAAACATTCAGTACTTC
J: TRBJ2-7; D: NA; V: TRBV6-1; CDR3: CASSEMRGSYEQYF; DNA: TGTGCCAGCAGTGAAATGCGGGGCTCCTACGAGCAGTACTTC
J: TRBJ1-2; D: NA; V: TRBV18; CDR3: CASSTQGPASNYGYTF; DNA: TGTGCCAGCTCAACTCAGGGGCCGGCAAGTAACTATGGCTACACCTTC
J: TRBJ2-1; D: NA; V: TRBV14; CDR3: CASSQPGHHYSYNEQFF; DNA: TGTGCCAGCAGCCAACCGGGACACCACTACTCCTACAATGAGCAGTTCTTC